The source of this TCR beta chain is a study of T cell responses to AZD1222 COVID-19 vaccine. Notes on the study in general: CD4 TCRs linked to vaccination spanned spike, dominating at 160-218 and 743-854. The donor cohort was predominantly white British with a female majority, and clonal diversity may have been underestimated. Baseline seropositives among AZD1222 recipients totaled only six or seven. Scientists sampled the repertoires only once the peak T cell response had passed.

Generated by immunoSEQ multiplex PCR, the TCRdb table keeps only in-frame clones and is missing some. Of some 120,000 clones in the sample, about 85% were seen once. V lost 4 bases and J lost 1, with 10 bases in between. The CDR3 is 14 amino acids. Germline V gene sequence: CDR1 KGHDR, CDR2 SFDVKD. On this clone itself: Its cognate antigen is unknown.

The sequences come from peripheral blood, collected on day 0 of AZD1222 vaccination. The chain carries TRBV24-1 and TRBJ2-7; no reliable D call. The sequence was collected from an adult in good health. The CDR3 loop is CATSDSLRSYEQYF. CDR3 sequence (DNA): TGTGCCACCAGTGACTCTCTTCGATCCTACGAGCAGTACTTC.